This T cell receptor (beta chain) derives from a study of shared clonotypes between healthy human individuals. Study-level findings and limits: It was the few donors that limited the genetic and exposure-history diversity represented.

For this clone: Its antigen is undetermined.

Naivety among CD8 cells was defined by CD45RO negativity and positive CCR7 selection, thereby excluding terminally differentiated effector memory CD45RA+ cells. In the sorted-subset replicate PCRs, roughly 210 ng DNA, 25,000 to 30,000 T cell genomes, was used. Assay used: immunoSEQ multiplex PCR; TCRdb lists only in-frame clones, some missing. The sample includes hundreds of thousands of clones, 80% to 95% of them seen just once. This TCR was recovered from a young man in good health. The sample comprised naive CD8+ T cells sorted from blood.

CDR3: CASSEETGNNEQFF. The CDR3 nucleotides are TGCGCCAGCAGTGAAGAGACAGGGAACAATGAGCAGTTCTTC. V and J are TRBV10-2 and TRBJ2-1, with 7 bases aligning to TRBD1. This CDR3 region has 14 residues. Germline lookup yields CDR1 WSHSY and CDR2 SAAADI. The ends lost 3 bases at V and 5 bases at J; junction bases unmatched: 4.